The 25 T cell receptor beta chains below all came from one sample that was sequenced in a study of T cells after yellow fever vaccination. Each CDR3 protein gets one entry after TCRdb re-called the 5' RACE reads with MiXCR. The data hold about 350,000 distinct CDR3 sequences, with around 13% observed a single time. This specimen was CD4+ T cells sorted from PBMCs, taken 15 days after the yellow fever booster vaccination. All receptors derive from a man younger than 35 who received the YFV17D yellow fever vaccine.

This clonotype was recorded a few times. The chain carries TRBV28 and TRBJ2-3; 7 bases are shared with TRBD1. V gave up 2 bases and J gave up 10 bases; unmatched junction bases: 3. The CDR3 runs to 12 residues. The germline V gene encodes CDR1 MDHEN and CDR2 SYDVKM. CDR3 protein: CASSLQGDAQYF. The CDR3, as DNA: TGTGCCAGCAGTTTACAGGGGGATGCGCAGTATTTT. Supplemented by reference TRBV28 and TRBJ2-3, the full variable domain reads DVKVTQSSRYLVKRTGEKVFLECVQDMDHENMFWYRQDPGLGLRLIYFSYDVKMKEKGDIPEGYSVSREKKERFSLILESASTNQTSMYLCASSLQGDAQYFGPGTRLTVL.

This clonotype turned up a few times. The CDR3 region has the DNA TGTGCCAGCAGCGTCCACCCAGAGTCCCACGAGCAGTACTTC. This gives the protein CASSVHPESHEQYF. The chain employs TRBV6-1 and TRBJ2-7; no reliable D call. Per germline, CDR1 MNHNS and CDR2 SASEGT. Trimming took 6 bases from V and 5 from J, leaving 17 bases between them. There are 14 residues in the CDR3.

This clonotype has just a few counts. This chain's CDR3 is CAQQRVHRGSGDSEAFF. In DNA form, the CDR3 reads TGTGCCCAACAGAGGGTCCATAGAGGAAGCGGGGACTCTGAAGCTTTCTTT. The J gene is TRBJ1-1, the V gene TRBV7-3; tentatively, D is TRBD1 (5 bases). The CDR3 loop spans 17 amino acids. CDR1 SGHTA and CDR2 FQGTGA come from the germline V gene. Between the trimmed V and J ends, which lost 11 bases and 6 bases, there was a span of 31 bases.

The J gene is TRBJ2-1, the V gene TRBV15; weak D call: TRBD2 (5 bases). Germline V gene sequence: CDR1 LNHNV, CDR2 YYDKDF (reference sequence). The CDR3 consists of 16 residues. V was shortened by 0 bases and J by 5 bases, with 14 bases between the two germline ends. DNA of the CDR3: TGTGCCACCAGCAGAGATCGGCACCGGCGGGACAATGAGCAGTTCTTC. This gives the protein CATSRDRHRRDNEQFF.

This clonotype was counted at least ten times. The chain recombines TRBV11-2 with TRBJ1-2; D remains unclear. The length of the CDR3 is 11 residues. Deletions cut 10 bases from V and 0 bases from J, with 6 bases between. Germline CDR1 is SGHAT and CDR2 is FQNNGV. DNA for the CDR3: TGTGCCACGGCCGCTAACTATGGCTACACCTTC. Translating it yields CATAANYGYTF.

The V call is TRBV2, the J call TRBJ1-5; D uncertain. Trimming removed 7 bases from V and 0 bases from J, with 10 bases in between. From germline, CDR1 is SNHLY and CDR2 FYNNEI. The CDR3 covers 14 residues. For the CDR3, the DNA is TGTGCCAGCACTTCTTCTTATAGCAATCAGCCCCAGCATTTT. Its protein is CASTSSYSNQPQHF.

CDR3 residues: CASSLNARGLGLTFF. In DNA form, the CDR3 reads TGTGCCAGCAGCTTAAATGCGAGAGGACTGGGCCTAACTTTCTTT. J is TRBJ1-1 and V is TRBV7-8; D call uncertain. The germline V and J ends were trimmed by 2 bases and 12 bases, with 22 bases remaining between them. The CDR3 totals 15 residues. CDR1 and CDR2 from the germline V gene are SGHVS and FQNEAQ.

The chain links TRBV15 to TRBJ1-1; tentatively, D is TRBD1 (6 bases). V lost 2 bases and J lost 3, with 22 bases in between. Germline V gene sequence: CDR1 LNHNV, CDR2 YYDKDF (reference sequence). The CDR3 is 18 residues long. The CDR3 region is CATSRSSLWGRVDTEAFF. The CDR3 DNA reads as TGTGCCACCAGCAGATCCTCTTTATGGGGGCGAGTCGACACTGAAGCTTTCTTT.

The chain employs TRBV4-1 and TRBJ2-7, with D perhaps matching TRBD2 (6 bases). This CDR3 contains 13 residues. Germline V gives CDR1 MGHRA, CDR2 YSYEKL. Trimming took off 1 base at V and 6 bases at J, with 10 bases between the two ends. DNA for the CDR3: TGCGCCAGCAGCCAAGTGGGGACTGGCGAGCAGTACGTC. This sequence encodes CASSQVGTGEQYV.

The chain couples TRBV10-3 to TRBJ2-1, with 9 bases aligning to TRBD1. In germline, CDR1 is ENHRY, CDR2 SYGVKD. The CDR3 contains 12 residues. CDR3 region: CVTGGANNEQFF. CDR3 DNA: TGTGTCACAGGGGGCGCAAACAATGAGCAGTTCTTC.

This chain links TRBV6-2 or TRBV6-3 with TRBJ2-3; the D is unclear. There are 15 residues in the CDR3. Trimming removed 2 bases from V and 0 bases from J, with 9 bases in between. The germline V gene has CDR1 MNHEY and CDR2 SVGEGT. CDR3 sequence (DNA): TGTGCCAGCAGTTACACACTAACAAGCACAGATACGCAGTATTTT. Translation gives CASSYTLTSTDTQYF.

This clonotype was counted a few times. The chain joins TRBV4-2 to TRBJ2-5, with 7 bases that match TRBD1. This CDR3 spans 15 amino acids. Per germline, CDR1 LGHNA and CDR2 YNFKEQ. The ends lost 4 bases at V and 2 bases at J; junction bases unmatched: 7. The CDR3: CASSRDRQGQETQYF. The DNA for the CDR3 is TGTGCCAGCAGCCGCGATAGACAGGGTCAAGAGACCCAGTACTTC.

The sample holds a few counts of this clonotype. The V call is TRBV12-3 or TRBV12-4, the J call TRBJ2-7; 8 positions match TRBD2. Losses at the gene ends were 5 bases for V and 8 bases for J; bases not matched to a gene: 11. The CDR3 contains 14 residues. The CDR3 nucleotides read TGTGCCAGCAGTACCCGGGACGGGGGGGGGAAGCAGTACTTC. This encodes CASSTRDGGGKQYF.

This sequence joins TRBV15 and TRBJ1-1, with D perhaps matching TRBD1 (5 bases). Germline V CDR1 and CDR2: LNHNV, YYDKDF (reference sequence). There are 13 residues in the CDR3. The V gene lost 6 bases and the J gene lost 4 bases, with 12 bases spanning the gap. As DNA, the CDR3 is TGTGCCACCAGGGTGCCGGGGGTCACTGAAGCTTTCTTT. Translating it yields CATRVPGVTEAFF.

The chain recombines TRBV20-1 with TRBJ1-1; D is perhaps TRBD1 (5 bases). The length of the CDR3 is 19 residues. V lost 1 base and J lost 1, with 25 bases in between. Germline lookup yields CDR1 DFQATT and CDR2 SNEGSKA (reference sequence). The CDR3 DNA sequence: TGCAGTGCTAGAGTCGGGGGGTATCCGGGTTCCCTGAAGAACACTGAAGCTTTCTTT. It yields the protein CSARVGGYPGSLKNTEAFF.

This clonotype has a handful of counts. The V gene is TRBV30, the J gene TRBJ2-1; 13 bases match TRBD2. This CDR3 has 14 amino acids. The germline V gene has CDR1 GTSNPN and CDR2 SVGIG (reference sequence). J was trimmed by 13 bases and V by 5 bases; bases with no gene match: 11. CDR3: CAWVTSGGDGRQFF. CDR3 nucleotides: TGTGCCTGGGTAACTAGCGGGGGGGACGGGAGACAGTTCTTC.

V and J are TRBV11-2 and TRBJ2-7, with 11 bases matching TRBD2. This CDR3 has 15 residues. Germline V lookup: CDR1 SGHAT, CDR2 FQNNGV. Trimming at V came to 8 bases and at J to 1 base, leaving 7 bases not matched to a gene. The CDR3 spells CASGLTSGVSYEQYF. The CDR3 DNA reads TGTGCCAGCGGACTGACTAGCGGGGTATCCTACGAGCAGTACTTC.

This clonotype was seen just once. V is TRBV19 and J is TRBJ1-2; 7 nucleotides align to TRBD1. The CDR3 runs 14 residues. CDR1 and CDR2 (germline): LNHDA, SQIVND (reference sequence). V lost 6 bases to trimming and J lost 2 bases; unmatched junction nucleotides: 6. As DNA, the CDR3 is TGTGCCAGTAGGCCGACAGGGCGGAACTATGGCTACACCTTC. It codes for CASRPTGRNYGYTF.

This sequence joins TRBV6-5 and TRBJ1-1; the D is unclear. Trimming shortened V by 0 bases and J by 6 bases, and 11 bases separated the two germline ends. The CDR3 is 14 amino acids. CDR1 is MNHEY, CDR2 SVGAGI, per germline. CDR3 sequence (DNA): TGTGCCAGCAGTTACTCGCGATATACTCCTGAAGCTTTCTTT. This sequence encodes CASSYSRYTPEAFF.

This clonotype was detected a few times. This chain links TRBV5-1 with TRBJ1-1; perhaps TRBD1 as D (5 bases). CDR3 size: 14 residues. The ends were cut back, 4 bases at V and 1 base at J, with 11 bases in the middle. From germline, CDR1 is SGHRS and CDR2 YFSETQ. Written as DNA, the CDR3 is TGCGCCAGCAGCAGGGTGACAGCGAACACTGAAGCTTTCTTT. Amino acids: CASSRVTANTEAFF. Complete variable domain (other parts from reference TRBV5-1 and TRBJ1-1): KAGVTQTPRYLIKTRGQQVTLSCSPISGHRSVSWYQQTPGQGLQFLFEYFSETQRNKGNFPGRFSGRQFSNSRSEMNVSTLELGDSALYLCASSRVTANTEAFFGQGTRLTVV.

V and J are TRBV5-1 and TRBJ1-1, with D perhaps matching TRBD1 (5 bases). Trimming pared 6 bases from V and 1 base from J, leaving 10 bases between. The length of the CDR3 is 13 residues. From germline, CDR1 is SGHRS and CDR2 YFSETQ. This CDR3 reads CASKRQRNTEAFF. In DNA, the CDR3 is TGCGCCAGCAAACGACAGAGGAACACTGAAGCTTTCTTT.

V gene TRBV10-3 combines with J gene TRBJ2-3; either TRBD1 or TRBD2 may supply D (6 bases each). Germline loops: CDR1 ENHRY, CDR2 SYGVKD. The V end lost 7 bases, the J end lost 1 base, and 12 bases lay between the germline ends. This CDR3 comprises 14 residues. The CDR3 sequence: CAIKHREGTDTQYF. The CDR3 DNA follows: TGTGCCATCAAACACAGGGAGGGCACAGATACGCAGTATTTT.

This CDR3 is CATSGGHQETQYF. CDR3 coding DNA: TGTGCCACCAGTGGTGGACACCAAGAGACCCAGTACTTC. The genes are TRBV24-1 and TRBJ2-5; D is unresolved. Germline CDR1 KGHDR, CDR2 SFDVKD. Trimming took off 5 bases at V and 0 bases at J, with 6 bases between the two ends. The CDR3 loop spans 13 amino acids.

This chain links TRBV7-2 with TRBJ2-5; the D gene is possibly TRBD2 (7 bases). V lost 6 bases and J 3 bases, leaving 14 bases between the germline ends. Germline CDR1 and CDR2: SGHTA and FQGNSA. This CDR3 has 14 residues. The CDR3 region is CASRRGGPKETQYF. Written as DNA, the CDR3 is TGTGCCAGCAGGAGGGGGGGCCCAAAAGAGACCCAGTACTTC.

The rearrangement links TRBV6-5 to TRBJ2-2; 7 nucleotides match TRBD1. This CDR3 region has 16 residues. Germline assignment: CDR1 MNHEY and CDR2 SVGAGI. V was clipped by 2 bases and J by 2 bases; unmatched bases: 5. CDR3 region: CASSYLDRINTGELFF. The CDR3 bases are TGTGCCAGCAGTTACCTGGACAGGATTAACACCGGGGAGCTGTTTTTT.